This T cell receptor beta chain was sequenced in a study of vaccination and CD4 T cells after COVID-19. This clonotype has more than one count but fewer than ten. Antigen unknown. The study's findings and limits: From 21 to 38, the median of SARS-CoV-2-reactive clonotypes rose without reaching significance.

The time point was: late sampling 161 to 241 days after vaccination in a few convalescent patients. Treatment indicated: roughly 11-day PBMC culture with coronavirus spike peptide pools or control peptides (ViraFEST assay). Scientists ran DNA taken from cultured CD4+ T cells through the Oncomine TCR Beta short-read assay for sequencing. One entry per CDR3 protein, called by TCRdb with MiXCR from the PCR reads. The sample shows fewer than 30,000 distinct CDR3 sequences, less than 35% of them seen only once. This receptor was identified in a human donor who had recovered from COVID-19. The sample here was CD4+ T cells from blood, cultured in vitro, taken about 7 months after SARS-CoV-2 vaccination.

CDR3 protein: CASSTTGTYVMYF. CDR3 DNA sequence: TGTGCCAGCAGCACAACCGGGACCTATGTAATGTATTTT. The rearrangement uses TRBV7-2 and TRBJ2-3; D possibly matches TRBD1 or TRBD2 (5 bases each). With 5 bases removed from V and 14 bases from J, the gap between germline ends came to 20 bases. CDR1 is SGHTA and CDR2 is FQGNSA in the germline V gene. CDR3 size: 13 residues.